The clone carrying this TCR beta chain was seen many times. Antigen specificity is unknown. The CDR3 spans 17 residues. V was clipped by 4 bases and J by 2 bases, with 21 bases between them. Per the germline V gene, CDR1 is PRHDT and CDR2 is FYEKMQ (reference sequence). The authors ran a second PCR of about 7 to 11 cycles using a sample-barcoded 5' primer and a J-beta primer mix. TCRdb reanalysed the 5' RACE reads using MiXCR and keeps one entry per CDR3 protein. The profile covers around 1,700,000 distinct CDR3 sequences, with about 30% appearing a single time and roughly 8.2% taken by the ten largest. Each sample used at least 6 million PBMCs. The sample belongs to a study of blood T cells in healthy people across ages. Points from the study as a whole: Both higher diversity and more naive CD4+ cells marked long-lived donors when set against aged donors. Estimated diversity, derived from one million T cells, was regarded as an underestimate.

The chain employs TRBV13 and TRBJ2-7, with D perhaps TRBD2 (6 bases). The origin of this receptor is a young woman in good health. Source material: blood. CDR3 protein: CASSSRDLLEGPYEQYF. The CDR3 DNA sequence: TGTGCCAGCAGCTCGCGGGACCTTCTAGAGGGACCCTACGAGCAGTACTTC.